A single T cell receptor beta chain is shown here with its context. Each CDR3 protein is one row after TCRdb ran MiXCR on the 5' RACE reads. The sample includes approximately 89,000 distinct CDR3 sequences, more than 20% of them seen just once. This entry comes from a study of T-cell memory formation after mild COVID-19. This CDR3 contains 17 residues. The V and J ends lost 4 bases and 0 bases, in that order; junction bases with no gene match: 6. CDR1 is SGHNT, CDR2 YYREEE, per germline (reference sequence). This chain connects TRBV5-4 to TRBJ2-1, with 11 bases identical to TRBD2. The specimen was PBMCs or a T cell subset sorted from them (not recorded which). The source is a man aged 18 to 29 who had mild COVID-19 (a few samples of this study predate the infection). Cell type and time point are not known. The CDR3 DNA follows: TGTGCCAGCAGCGCCGCTAGCGGGGGGAACTCCTACAATGAGCAGTTCTTC. It yields the protein CASSAASGGNSYNEQFF. Complete variable domain (other parts from reference TRBV5-4 and TRBJ2-1): ETGVTQSPTHLIKTRGQQVTLRCSSQSGHNTVSWYQQALGQGPQFIFQYYREEENGRGNFPPRFSGLQFPNYSSELNVNALELDDSALYLCASSAASGGNSYNEQFFGPGTRLTVL.